These T cell receptor beta chains were read from a single sample in a study of human T cells and chemical hapten exposure. TCRdb passed the RACE reads through MiXCR, listing each CDR3 protein once. The sample lists more than 300,000 distinct CDR3 sequences, around 5.5% seen once, with around 8% in the top ten. Sequenced here: whole blood, sampled in connection with sensitization to the hapten diphenylcyclopropenone (DPC). The receptor set was obtained from a woman aged 18-30 years with alopecia areata. Some clones in this sample may be carry-over from other donors' samples. Both conserved end residues are part of each CDR3. Each record gives: J gene, clone size, D gene, V gene, CDR3 DNA, CDR3 protein. D genes are given only for firm matches. Clone size is shown for a subset of rows, as once, few, many or a class of expanded clone.

TRBJ2-2 many NA TRBV12-5 TGTGCTAGTGGTTCAGAGGGGACCGGGGAGCTGTTTTTT CASGSEGTGELFF
TRBJ2-3 many TRBD2 TRBV4-3 TGCGCCAGCAGCCAGGGACTAGCGGGGGCTTTAAAACGCACAGATACGCAGTATTTT CASSQGLAGALKRTDTQYF
TRBJ1-4 many NA TRBV12-3/TRBV12-4 TGTGCCAGCAGAGTCGGGGCCCAGGGTAATGAAAAACTGTTTTTT CASRVGAQGNEKLFF
TRBJ1-1 few NA TRBV5-1 TGCGCCAGCAGCGGGAGACGGGGGAACACTGAAGCTTTCTTT CASSGRRGNTEAFF
TRBJ2-2 NA TRBD1 TRBV5-6 TGTGCCAGCAGCAACTCGGGACAGTACACCGGGGAGCTGTTTTTT CASSNSGQYTGELFF
TRBJ2-3 few NA TRBV9 TGTGCCAGCAGCGTAGCTACGATCCCAGCGGACCCCACAGATACGCAGTATTTT CASSVATIPADPTDTQYF
TRBJ1-2 few NA TRBV4-3 TGCGCCAGCAGCCAAGTCCCGGTGAACTATGGCTACACCTTC CASSQVPVNYGYTF
TRBJ1-1 many NA TRBV29-1 TGCAGTGCGATATCAACAGTTATGAACACTGAAGCTTTCTTT CSAISTVMNTEAFF
TRBJ1-1 many NA TRBV7-9 TGTGCCAGCAACGTTGGTGGCACTGAAGCTTTCTTT CASNVGGTEAFF
TRBJ2-7 many NA TRBV10-3 TGTGCCACCCGGCGAACAGCCCTAGGCGAGCAGTACTTC CATRRTALGEQYF
TRBJ1-5 many TRBD1 TRBV6-6 TGTGCCAGCATCCCCCGGGGCCGGACAGGGGACCAGCCCCAGCATTTT CASIPRGRTGDQPQHF